This T cell receptor beta chain was sequenced during a study of blood T cell repertoires in COVID-19. Across the study: The origin of the acute and convalescent COVID-19 samples was the United States, Italy and Spain. PBMCs, B-cell-depleted T cells, or T cells provided the cDNA or gDNA that made up the material.

Original handling: By means of reference gene primer amplification, nucleated cell counts were estimated. Repertoires were generated with immunoSEQ multiplex PCR, while TCRdb's copy carries only in-frame clones and drops some. Clone size and the V and J calls come from that table; the DNA yielded D and trimming. This sample has 56,000 or so clones, with 85% to 90% found just once. V was clipped by 5 bases and J by 9 bases; unmatched bases: 13. This CDR3 spans 15 amino acids. Germline V gives CDR1 MNHNY, CDR2 SVGAGI (reference sequence). The V call is TRBV6-6, the J call TRBJ2-4; 7 positions match TRBD1. The specimen sequenced was peripheral blood. The sequence was obtained from a human donor in a cohort sampled during active COVID-19. CDR3 region: CASSQGDSLYSIQYF. The CDR3 DNA reads as TGTGCCAGCAGTCAAGGGGACAGCCTATACAGCATTCAGTACTTC.